This T cell receptor beta chain emerged from a study of blood T cells in healthy people across ages. A second PCR, run for about 7 to 11 cycles, used a sample-barcoded 5' primer plus a J-beta primer mix. TCRdb recomputed calls from the 5' RACE reads with MiXCR, one row per CDR3 protein. The sample holds approximately 1,100,000 distinct CDR3 sequences, more than 40% seen once. Germline V gene lookup returns CDR1 SGHDT and CDR2 YYEEEE. CDR3 length equals 16 residues. The V end lost 4 bases, the J end lost 4 bases, and 20 bases lay between the germline ends. Sequencing used blood. This receptor was identified in a woman aged 60-70 years in good health. The chain couples TRBV5-6 to TRBJ1-2; perhaps TRBD1 as D (6 bases). The chain's CDR3 is CASSTGTGAELYGYTF. The CDR3 bases are TGTGCCAGCAGCACAGGGACTGGGGCGGAGCTCTATGGCTACACCTTC.